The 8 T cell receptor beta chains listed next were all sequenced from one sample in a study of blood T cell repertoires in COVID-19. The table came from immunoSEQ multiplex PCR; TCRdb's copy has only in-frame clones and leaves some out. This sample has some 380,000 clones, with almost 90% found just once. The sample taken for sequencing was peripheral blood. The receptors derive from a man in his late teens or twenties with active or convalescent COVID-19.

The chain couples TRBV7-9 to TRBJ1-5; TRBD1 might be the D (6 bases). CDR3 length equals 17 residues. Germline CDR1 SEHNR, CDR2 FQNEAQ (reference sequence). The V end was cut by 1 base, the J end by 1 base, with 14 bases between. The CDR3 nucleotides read TGTGCCAGCAGCTTAGAGGCAGGGGATGTGAGCAATCAGCCCCAGCATTTT. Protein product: CASSLEAGDVSNQPQHF.

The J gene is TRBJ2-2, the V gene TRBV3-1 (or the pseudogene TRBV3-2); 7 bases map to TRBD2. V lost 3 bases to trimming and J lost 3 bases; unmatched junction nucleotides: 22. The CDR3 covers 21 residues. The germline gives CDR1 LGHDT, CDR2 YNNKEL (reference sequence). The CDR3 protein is CASSQTAGRESAKRDTGELFF. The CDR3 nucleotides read TGTGCCAGCAGCCAGACCGCGGGGCGGGAGTCCGCCAAAAGGGACACCGGGGAGCTGTTTTTT.

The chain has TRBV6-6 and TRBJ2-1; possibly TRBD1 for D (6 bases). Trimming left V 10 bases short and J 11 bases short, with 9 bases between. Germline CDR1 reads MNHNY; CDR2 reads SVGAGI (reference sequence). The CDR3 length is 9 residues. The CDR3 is CATGTKQFF. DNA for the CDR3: TGTGCCACCGGGACAAAGCAGTTCTTC.

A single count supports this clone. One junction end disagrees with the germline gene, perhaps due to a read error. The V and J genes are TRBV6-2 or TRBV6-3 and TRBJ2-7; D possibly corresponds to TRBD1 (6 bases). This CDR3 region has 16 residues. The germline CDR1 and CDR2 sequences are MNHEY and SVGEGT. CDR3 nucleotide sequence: TGTGCCAGCAGCTTCCGAAGGGACAAGTTATCCTACCAGCAGTACTTC. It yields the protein CASSFRRDKLSYQQYF.

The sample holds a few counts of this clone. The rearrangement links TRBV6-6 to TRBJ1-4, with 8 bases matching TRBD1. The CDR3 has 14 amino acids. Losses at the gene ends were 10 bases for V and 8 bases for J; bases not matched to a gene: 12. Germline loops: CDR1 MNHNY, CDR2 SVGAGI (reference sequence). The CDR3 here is CATSTGAFREKLFF. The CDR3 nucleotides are TGTGCCACATCGACAGGGGCCTTCCGGGAAAAACTGTTTTTT.

In DNA form, the CDR3 reads TGTGCCAGCAGCTTAGGACGGAGTTATGGCTACACCTTC. Translated, it gives CASSLGRSYGYTF. V gene TRBV7-2 combines with J gene TRBJ1-2; D ambiguous. In germline, CDR1 is SGHTA, CDR2 FQGNSA. The CDR3 sequence is 13 residues long. V was trimmed by 1 base and J by 5 bases, leaving 8 bases between them.

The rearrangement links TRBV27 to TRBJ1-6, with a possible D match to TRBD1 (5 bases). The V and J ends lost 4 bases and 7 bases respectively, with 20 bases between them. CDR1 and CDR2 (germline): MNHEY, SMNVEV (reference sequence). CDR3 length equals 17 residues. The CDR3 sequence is CASSSWDHRHLNSPLHF. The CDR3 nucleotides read TGTGCCAGCAGTTCCTGGGATCACAGGCATCTGAATTCACCCCTCCACTTT.

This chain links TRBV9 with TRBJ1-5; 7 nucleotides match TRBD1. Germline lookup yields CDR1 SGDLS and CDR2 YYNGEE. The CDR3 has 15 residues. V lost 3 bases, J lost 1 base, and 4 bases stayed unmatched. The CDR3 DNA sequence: TGTGCCAGCAGCGAACAGGGGTGGAGCAATCAGCCCCAGCATTTT. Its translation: CASSEQGWSNQPQHF.